These T cell receptor beta chains were read from a single sample in a study of blood T cell repertoires in COVID-19. Clones were sequenced by immunoSEQ multiplex PCR, and TCRdb holds only the in-frame ones, with some missing. The sample includes tens of thousands of clones, 75% to 90% of them seen just once. Material: peripheral blood. These receptors all stem from an older woman with acute or convalescent COVID-19. Both conserved end residues are trimmed from each CDR3. Each record gives: CDR3 length, V gene, D gene, CDR3 protein. D genes are given only for firm matches.

>13|TRBV7-2|TRBD2
ASSEIGSGGNEQF
>10|TRBV5-4|NA
ASSSVISEQF
>12|TRBV20-1|NA
SASVLRENQPQH
>11|TRBV7-3|NA
ASSWWQGETQY
>10|TRBV6-5|NA
ASWDYPLTIY
>13|TRBV7-9|NA
ASSLGNRVKNEQF
>10|TRBV19|NA
ASSIQADTQY
>13|TRBV11-1|TRBD1
ASSPGQGTNSPLH
>14|TRBV7-2|NA
ASSLVLRGYQETQY
>15|TRBV4-3|TRBD2
ASSQQWRGSSTGELF
>10|TRBV11-2|NA
ASSVGHSPLH
>11|TRBV2|NA
ASSATVNTEAF
>11|TRBV6-5|TRBD2
ASSYSGTSEQY
>12|TRBV5-6|NA
ASSLARDYTEAF
>14|TRBV6-2/TRBV6-3|TRBD1
ASRPTGGPGRNIQY
>16|TRBV7-3|TRBD2
ASSPGLAGARGTGELF
>12|TRBV5-4|TRBD1
ASSLMTGGTEAF
>12|TRBV7-2|TRBD1
ASSPQTGATEAF
>10|TRBV6-2/TRBV6-3|NA
ASSHLFTEAF
>12|TRBV4-1|NA
ASSQAGLNYGYT
>9|TRBV19|TRBD1
ASRTGGEQY
>13|TRBV6-4|NA
ASREGLPNTDTQY
>13|TRBV6-5|NA
ASTQQGYGADTQY
>14|TRBV4-2|NA
ASSHTYQGTNQPQH
>13|TRBV6-1|NA
ASSDTGSRGTEAF
>10|TRBV18|NA
ASSRELYEQY
>11|TRBV2|NA
ASSVNREGGYT
>14|TRBV4-1|NA
ASSGGGGTTNQPQH
>11|TRBV6-5|NA
ASSYMGEDGYT
>12|TRBV18|TRBD1
ASSPGTGSEKLF
>14|TRBV2|TRBD1
ASREFQGARNSPLH
>10|TRBV3-1/TRBV3-2|NA
ATGEGRETQY
>13|TRBV7-8|NA
ASSLSGGSGQPQH
>18|TRBV27|TRBD2
ASSLSGSLAGTRSSYEQY
>15|TRBV7-2|TRBD2
ASSSSPGLAGENIQY
>10|TRBV19|NA
ASSIPGREQY
>11|TRBV7-2|TRBD1
ASSRQGNTEAF
>13|TRBV20-1|NA
SASAGGTPMQPQH
>13|TRBV27|NA
ASSFPSNGGGAQY
>14|TRBV7-9|TRBD1
ASSLGDRGSNQPQH
>13|TRBV27|NA
ASSLNHGNQNIQY
>12|TRBV10-3|NA
AISDPTRAGEQY
>12|TRBV7-9|NA
ASSLAGRPTEAF
>12|TRBV2|NA
ASSLYSSGNTIY
>12|TRBV4-1|TRBD1
ASSQDRGGYEQY
>12|TRBV5-1|NA
ASSFREDGEKLF
>13|TRBV11-2|NA
ASSLGDSYNSPLH
>14|TRBV7-9|TRBD1
ASSPSTGWVNYGYT
>14|TRBV11-3|TRBD1
ASSARHRGRDEKLF
>12|TRBV29-1|NA
SVGGDSSGETQY
>11|TRBV7-6|TRBD1
ASSSSLQGHQF
>17|TRBV13|TRBD1
ASSSNLGQGNLFSYEQY
>16|TRBV4-3|TRBD2
ASSQDHASGAVSYEQY
>12|TRBV15|NA
ATSKSGGAPEAF
>14|TRBV7-3|TRBD2
ASSLTARGGADTQY
>13|TRBV6-2/TRBV6-3|NA
ASSLAGTENTEAF
>12|TRBV29-1|TRBD1
SADRDLQGSKLF
>13|TRBV4-1|TRBD2
ASSKIAGAPETQY
>14|TRBV24-1|TRBD2
ATSDQILAGGDTQY